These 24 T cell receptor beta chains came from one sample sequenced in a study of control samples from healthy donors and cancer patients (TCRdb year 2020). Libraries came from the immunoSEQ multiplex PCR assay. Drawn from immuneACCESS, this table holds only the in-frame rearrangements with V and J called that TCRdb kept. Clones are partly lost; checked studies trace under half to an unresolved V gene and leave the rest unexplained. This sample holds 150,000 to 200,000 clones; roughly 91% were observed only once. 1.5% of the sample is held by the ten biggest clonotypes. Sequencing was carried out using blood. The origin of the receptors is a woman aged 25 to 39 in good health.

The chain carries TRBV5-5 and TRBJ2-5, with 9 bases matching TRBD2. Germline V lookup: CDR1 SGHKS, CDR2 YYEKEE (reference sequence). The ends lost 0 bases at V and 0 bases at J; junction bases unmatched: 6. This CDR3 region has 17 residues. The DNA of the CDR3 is TGTGCCAGCAGCTTGGTGGGGCTAGCGGGGTACCAAGAGACCCAGTACTTC. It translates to CASSLVGLAGYQETQYF.

The DNA of the CDR3 is TGTGCCAGTAGCGAGACAGGGAGCAATCAGCCCCAGCATTTT. Protein: CASSETGSNQPQHF. The chain couples TRBV19 to TRBJ1-5, with TRBD1 identical over 7 bases. The V gene end was trimmed by 6 bases and the J gene end by 1 base; junction bases not matched to a gene: 3. The V gene's germline CDR1 is LNHDA and CDR2 SQIVND (reference sequence). The CDR3 totals 14 residues.

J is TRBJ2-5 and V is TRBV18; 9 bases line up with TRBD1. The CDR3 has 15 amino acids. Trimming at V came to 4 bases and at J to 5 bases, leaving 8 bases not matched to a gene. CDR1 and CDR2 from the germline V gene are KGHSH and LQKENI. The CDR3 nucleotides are TGTGCCAGCTCACACCGACAGGGGGTCCGTGAGACCCAGTACTTC. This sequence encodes CASSHRQGVRETQYF.

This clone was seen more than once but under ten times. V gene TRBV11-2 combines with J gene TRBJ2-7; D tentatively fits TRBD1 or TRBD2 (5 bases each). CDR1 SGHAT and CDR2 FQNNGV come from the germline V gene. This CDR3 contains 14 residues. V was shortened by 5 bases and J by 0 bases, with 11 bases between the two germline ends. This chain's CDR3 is CASSPGTLSYEQYF. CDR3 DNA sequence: TGTGCCAGCAGCCCCGGGACCCTCTCCTACGAGCAGTACTTC. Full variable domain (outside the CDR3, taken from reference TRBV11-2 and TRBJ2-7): EAGVAQSPRYKIIEKRQSVAFWCNPISGHATLYWYQQILGQGPKLLIQFQNNGVVDDSQLPKDRFSAERLKGVDSTLKIQPAKLEDSAVYLCASSPGTLSYEQYFGPGTRLTVT.

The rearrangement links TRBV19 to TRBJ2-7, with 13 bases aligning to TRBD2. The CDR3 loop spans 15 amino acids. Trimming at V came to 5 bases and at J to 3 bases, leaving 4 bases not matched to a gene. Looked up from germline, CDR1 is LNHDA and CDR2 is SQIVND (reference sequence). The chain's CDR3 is CASSPRTSGSYEQYF. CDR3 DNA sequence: TGTGCCAGTAGTCCACGGACTAGCGGGAGCTACGAGCAGTACTTC.

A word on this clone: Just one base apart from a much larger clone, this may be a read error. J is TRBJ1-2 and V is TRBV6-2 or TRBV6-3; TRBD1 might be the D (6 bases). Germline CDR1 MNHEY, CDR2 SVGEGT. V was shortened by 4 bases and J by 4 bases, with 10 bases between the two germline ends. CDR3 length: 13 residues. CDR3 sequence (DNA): TGTGCCAGCAGTTCCGGGACACTCTATGGCTACACCTTC. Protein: CASSSGTLYGYTF.

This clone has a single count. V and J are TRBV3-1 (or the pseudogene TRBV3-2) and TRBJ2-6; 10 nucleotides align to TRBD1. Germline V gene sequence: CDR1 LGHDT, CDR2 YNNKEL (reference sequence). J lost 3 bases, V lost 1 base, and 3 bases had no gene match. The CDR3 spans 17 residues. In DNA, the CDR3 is TGTGCCAGCAGCCAAGGGGACAGGGGAGGTGGGGCCAACGTCCTGACTTTC. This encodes CASSQGDRGGGANVLTF.

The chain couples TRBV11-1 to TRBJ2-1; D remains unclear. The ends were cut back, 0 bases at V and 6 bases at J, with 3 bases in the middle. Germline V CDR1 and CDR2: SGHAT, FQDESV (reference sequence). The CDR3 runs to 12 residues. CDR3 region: CASSLAGNEQFF. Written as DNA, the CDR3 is TGTGCCAGCAGCTTAGCCGGCAATGAGCAGTTCTTC.

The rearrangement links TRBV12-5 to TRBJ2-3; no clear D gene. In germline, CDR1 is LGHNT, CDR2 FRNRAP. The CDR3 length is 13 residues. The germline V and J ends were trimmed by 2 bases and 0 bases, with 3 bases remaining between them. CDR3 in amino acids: CASGLHSTDTQYF. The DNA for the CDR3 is TGTGCTAGTGGTTTGCACAGCACAGATACGCAGTATTTT.

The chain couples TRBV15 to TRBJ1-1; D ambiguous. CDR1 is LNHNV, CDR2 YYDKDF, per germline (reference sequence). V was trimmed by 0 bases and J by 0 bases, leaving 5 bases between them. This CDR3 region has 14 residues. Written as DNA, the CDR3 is TGTGCCACCAGCAGAGATCGGGTGAACACTGAAGCTTTCTTT. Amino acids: CATSRDRVNTEAFF.

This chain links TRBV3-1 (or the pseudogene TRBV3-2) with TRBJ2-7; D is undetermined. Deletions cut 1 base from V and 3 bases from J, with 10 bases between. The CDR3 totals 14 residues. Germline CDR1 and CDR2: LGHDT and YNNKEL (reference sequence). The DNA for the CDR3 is TGTGCCAGCAGCCAAGGCCCGGGCGGCTACGAGCAGTACTTC. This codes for CASSQGPGGYEQYF.

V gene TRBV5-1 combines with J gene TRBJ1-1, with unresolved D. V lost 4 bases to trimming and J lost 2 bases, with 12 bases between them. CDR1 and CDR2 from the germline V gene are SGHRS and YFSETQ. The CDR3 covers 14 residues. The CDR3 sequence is CASSRLDGNTEAFF. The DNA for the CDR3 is TGCGCCAGCAGCAGATTAGACGGAAACACTGAAGCTTTCTTT.

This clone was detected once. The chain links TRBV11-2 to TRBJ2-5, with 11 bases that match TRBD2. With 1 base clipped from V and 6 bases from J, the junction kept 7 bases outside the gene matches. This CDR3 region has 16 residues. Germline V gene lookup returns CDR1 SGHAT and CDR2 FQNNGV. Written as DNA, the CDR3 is TGTGCCAGCAGCTTAGGCCTAGCGGGGGGCAGGAAGACCCAGTACTTC. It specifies CASSLGLAGGRKTQYF.

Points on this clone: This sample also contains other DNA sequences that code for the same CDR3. Here the CDR3 DNA reads TGTGCCTGGAGTGTACGGAGCAATCAGCCCCAGCATTTT. Residues: CAWSVRSNQPQHF. The gene calls are TRBV30 and TRBJ1-5; D unresolved. CDR1 is GTSNPN and CDR2 is SVGIG in the germline V gene (reference sequence). The CDR3 spans 13 residues. V was trimmed by 0 bases and J by 1 base, leaving 4 bases between them. Combining the CDR3 with reference TRBV30 and TRBJ1-5 gives the whole variable domain SQTIHQWPATLVQPVGSPLSLECTVEGTSNPNLYWYRQAAGRGLQLLFYSVGIGQISSEVPQNLSASRPQDRQFILSSKKLLLSDSGFYLCAWSVRSNQPQHFGDGTRLSIL.

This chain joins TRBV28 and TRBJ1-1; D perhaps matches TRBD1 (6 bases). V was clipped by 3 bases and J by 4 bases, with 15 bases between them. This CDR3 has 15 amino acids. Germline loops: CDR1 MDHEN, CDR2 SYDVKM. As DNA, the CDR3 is TGTGCCAGCAGTTTGCCCGGGGGCGCGGGCACTGAAGCTTTCTTT. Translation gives CASSLPGGAGTEAFF.

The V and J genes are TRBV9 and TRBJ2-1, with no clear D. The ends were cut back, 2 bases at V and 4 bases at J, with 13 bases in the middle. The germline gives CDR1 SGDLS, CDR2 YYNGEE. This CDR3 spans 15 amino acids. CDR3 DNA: TGTGCCAGCAGCGTGGGCCTAGTCGGGTACAATGAGCAGTTCTTC. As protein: CASSVGLVGYNEQFF.

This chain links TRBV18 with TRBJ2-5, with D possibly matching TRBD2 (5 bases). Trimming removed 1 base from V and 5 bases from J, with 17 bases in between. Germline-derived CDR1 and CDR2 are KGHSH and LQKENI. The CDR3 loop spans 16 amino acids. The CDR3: CASSPQRLLEGETQYF. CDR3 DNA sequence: TGTGCCAGCTCACCACAAAGGTTACTAGAGGGTGAGACCCAGTACTTC.

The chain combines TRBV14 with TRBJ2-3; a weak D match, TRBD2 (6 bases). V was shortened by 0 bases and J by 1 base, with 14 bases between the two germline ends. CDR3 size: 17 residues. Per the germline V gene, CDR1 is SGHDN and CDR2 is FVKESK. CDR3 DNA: TGTGCCAGCAGCCAAGATTACAGAGCTAGCGGCACAGATACGCAGTATTTT. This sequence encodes CASSQDYRASGTDTQYF.

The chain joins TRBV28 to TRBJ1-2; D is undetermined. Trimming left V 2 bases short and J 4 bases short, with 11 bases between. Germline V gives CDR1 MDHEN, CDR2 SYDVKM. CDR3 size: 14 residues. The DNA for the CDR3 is TGTGCCAGCAGTTTAGGTCTCAGAGGCTATGGCTACACCTTC. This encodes CASSLGLRGYGYTF.

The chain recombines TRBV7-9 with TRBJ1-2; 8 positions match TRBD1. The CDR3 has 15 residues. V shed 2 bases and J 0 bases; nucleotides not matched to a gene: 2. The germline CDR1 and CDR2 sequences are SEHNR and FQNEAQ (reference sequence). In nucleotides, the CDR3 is TGTGCCAGCAGCTTAATGGGACAGGCTAACTATGGCTACACCTTC. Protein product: CASSLMGQANYGYTF.

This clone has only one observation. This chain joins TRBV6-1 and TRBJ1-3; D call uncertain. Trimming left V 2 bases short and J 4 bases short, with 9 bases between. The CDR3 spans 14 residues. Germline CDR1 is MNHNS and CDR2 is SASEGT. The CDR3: CASSESSNGNTIYF. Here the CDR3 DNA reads TGTGCCAGCAGTGAATCCTCTAACGGAAACACCATATATTTT.

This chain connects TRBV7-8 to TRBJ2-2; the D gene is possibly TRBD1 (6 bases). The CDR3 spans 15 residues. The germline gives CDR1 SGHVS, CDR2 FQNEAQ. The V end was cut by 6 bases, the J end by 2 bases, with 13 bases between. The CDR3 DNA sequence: TGTGCCAGCAGTCGGGGACACTCAAACACCGGGGAGCTGTTTTTT. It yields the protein CASSRGHSNTGELFF.

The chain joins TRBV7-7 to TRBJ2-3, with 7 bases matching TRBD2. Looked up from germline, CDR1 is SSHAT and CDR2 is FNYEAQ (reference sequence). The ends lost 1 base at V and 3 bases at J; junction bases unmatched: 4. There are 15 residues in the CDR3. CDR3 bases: TGTGCCAGCAGCTTAGGGGCGCGGGGGACAGATACGCAGTATTTT. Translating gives CASSLGARGTDTQYF.

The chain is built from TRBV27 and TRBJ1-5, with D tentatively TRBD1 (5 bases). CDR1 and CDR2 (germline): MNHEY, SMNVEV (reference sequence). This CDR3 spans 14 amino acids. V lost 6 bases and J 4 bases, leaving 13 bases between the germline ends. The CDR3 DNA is TGTGCCAGCAGCCCCACCAACAGGAATCAGCCCCAGCATTTT. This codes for CASSPTNRNQPQHF.